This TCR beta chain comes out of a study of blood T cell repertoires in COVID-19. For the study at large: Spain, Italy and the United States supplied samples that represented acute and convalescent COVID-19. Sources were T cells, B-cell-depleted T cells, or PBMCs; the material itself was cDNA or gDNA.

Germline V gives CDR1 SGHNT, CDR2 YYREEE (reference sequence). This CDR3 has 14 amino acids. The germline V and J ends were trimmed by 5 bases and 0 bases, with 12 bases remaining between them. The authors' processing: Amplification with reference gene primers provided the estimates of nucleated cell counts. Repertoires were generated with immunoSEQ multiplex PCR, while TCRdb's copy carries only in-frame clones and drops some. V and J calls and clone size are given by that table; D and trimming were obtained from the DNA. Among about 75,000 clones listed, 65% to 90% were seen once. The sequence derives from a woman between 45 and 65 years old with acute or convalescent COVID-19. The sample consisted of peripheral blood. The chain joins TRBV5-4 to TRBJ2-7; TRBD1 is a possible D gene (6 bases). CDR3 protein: CASSIRGYSYEQYF. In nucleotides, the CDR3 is TGTGCCAGCAGTATCAGGGGCTACTCCTACGAGCAGTACTTC.